These 22 T cell receptor beta chains came from one sample sequenced in a study of glioma-infiltrating T cells. Amplification of TCR alpha and beta CDR3 regions from RNA used iRepertoire nested multiplex PCR. TCRdb analysed the multiplex PCR reads with MiXCR anew, one entry per CDR3 protein. The sample records about 140,000 distinct CDR3 sequences, around 42% being singletons. The sample taken for sequencing was glioma tissue, nonneoplastic brain tissue, or PBMCs (not recorded which). These receptors originate from a human donor with low-grade glioma or glioblastoma, undergoing nonglioma brain surgery, or in good health (not recorded which).

V usage is TRBV20-1 and J usage is TRBJ2-3; TRBD1 is a possible D gene (5 bases). V was cut by 6 bases and J by 2 bases, with 18 bases left in between. This CDR3 has 15 residues. Germline values: CDR1 DFQATT, CDR2 SNEGSKA (reference sequence). The CDR3 is CSAPLAGLFTDTQYF. CDR3 sequence (DNA): TGCAGTGCGCCTCTCGCAGGGTTGTTCACAGATACGCAGTATTTT.

This clonotype has only a few counts. The gene calls are TRBV12-3 or TRBV12-4 and TRBJ1-1; TRBD1 matches 8 bases. The CDR3 has 14 amino acids. V was clipped by 4 bases and J by 4 bases; unmatched bases: 5. As DNA, the CDR3 is TGTGCCAGCAGTTCAGCAGGGGGCCTCACTGAAGCTTTCTTT. It encodes CASSSAGGLTEAFF.

V usage is TRBV7-8 and J usage is TRBJ1-3; D unclear. V lost 5 bases to trimming and J lost 0 bases, with 5 bases between them. Germline V CDR1 and CDR2: SGHVS, FQNEAQ. This CDR3 is 13 amino acids long. The CDR3 DNA reads TGTGCCAGCAGCCGGAGCTCTGGAAACACCATATATTTT. Translation gives CASSRSSGNTIYF.

The chain combines TRBV20-1 with TRBJ2-1, with D hard to call. The germline V and J ends were trimmed by 5 bases and 8 bases, with 10 bases remaining between them. The V gene's germline CDR1 is DFQATT and CDR2 SNEGSKA (reference sequence). This CDR3 region has 11 residues. CDR3 loop: CSASHLDEQFF. The CDR3 coding sequence is TGCAGTGCTTCGCACCTTGATGAGCAGTTCTTC.

The J gene is TRBJ1-3, the V gene TRBV7-2; TRBD1 matches 9 bases. This CDR3 is built from 17 residues. CDR1 is SGHTA and CDR2 is FQGNSA in the germline V gene. Unmatched junction bases numbered 6, after V lost 3 bases and J lost 0 bases. CDR3 coding DNA: TGTGCCAGCAGCTTGCACAGGGGGCAAGGCTCTGGAAACACCATATATTTT. Translated, it gives CASSLHRGQGSGNTIYF.

Regarding this clonotype: Just one base apart from a much larger clone, this may be a read error. The chain uses TRBV27 and TRBJ2-3; D is undetermined. This CDR3 spans 12 amino acids. Germline CDR1 reads MNHEY; CDR2 reads SMNVEV (reference sequence). V lost 2 bases and J 8 bases, leaving 8 bases between the germline ends. The DNA for the CDR3 is TGTGCCAGCAGTTTAAGGTACGGTACGCAGTATTTT. The encoded protein is CASSLRYGTQYF.

V gene TRBV27 combines with J gene TRBJ1-4; weak D call: TRBD1 (5 bases). This CDR3 has 16 amino acids. With 2 bases removed from V and 13 bases from J, the gap between germline ends came to 23 bases. Germline V lookup: CDR1 MNHEY, CDR2 SMNVEV (reference sequence). CDR3 bases: TGTGCCAGCAGTTTACCCCGCCAGACAGAGCCCGGCATACTGTTTTTT. Its translation is CASSLPRQTEPGILFF.

V is TRBV6-2 or TRBV6-3 and J is TRBJ2-1; D tentatively fits TRBD1 or TRBD2 (5 bases each). V dropped 8 bases and J dropped 8 bases, with 22 bases sitting between them. The CDR3 length is 15 residues. Germline lookup yields CDR1 MNHEY and CDR2 SVGEGT. The CDR3, as DNA: TGTGCCAGCGGTTCAGCCGGGACGGCTCCCGATGAGCAGTTCTTC. Protein sequence: CASGSAGTAPDEQFF.

The rearrangement links TRBV27 to TRBJ2-7; D possibly corresponds to TRBD2 (5 bases). The CDR3 is 14 residues long. Germline-derived CDR1 and CDR2 are MNHEY and SMNVEV (reference sequence). Trimming took off 8 bases at V and 6 bases at J, with 20 bases between the two ends. CDR3 region: CASRIAGQKVEQYF. CDR3 DNA sequence: TGTGCCAGCCGTATCGCGGGTCAGAAGGTCGAGCAGTACTTC.

This chain links TRBV20-1 with TRBJ2-5, with 11 bases matching TRBD2. V lost 5 bases, J lost 2 bases, and 1 base stayed unmatched. This CDR3 is 13 amino acids long. The germline V gene has CDR1 DFQATT and CDR2 SNEGSKA (reference sequence). The CDR3 sequence: CSAGTSGQETQYF. The CDR3 nucleotides read TGCAGTGCTGGGACTAGCGGACAAGAGACCCAGTACTTC.

The chain combines TRBV27 with TRBJ2-1, with D unclear. The V and J ends lost 10 bases and 6 bases respectively, with 16 bases between them. The CDR3 extends over 13 amino acids. Germline CDR1 reads MNHEY; CDR2 reads SMNVEV (reference sequence). The CDR3 DNA follows: TGTGCCACCCACCGCGGCGCGGTCAATGAGCAGTTCTTC. Protein product: CATHRGAVNEQFF.

This clonotype was recorded a few times. The chain recombines TRBV19 with TRBJ2-2; D possibly uses TRBD1 or TRBD2 (5 bases each). There are 14 residues in the CDR3. The V end was cut by 7 bases, the J end by 2 bases, with 11 bases between. Looked up from germline, CDR1 is LNHDA and CDR2 is SQIVND (reference sequence). The CDR3 region is CASNTGPNTGELFF. For the CDR3, the DNA is TGTGCCAGTAACACGGGACCTAACACCGGGGAGCTGTTTTTT.

The chain recombines TRBV24-1 with TRBJ2-3; 9 positions match TRBD1. This CDR3 spans 14 amino acids. The junction had 2 bases not matched to a gene; V was cut back by 5 bases and J by 3 bases. Germline lookup yields CDR1 KGHDR and CDR2 SFDVKD. In nucleotides, the CDR3 is TGTGCCACCAGTGGGGACAGGGTGACAGATACGCAGTATTTT. Encoded protein: CATSGDRVTDTQYF.

The J gene is TRBJ2-7, the V gene TRBV28; 12 nucleotides line up with TRBD1. After removal of 3 bases from V and 4 bases from J, the junction contained 10 bases not matched to a gene. Germline CDR1 MDHEN, CDR2 SYDVKM. CDR3 length: 17 amino acids. CDR3 loop: CASSFPYRDRGRYEQYF. For the CDR3, the DNA is TGTGCCAGCAGTTTCCCTTACCGGGACAGGGGGCGGTACGAGCAGTACTTC.

The chain joins TRBV15 to TRBJ1-1; no definite D call. V was shortened by 1 base and J by 1 base, with 13 bases between the two germline ends. Germline V lookup: CDR1 LNHNV, CDR2 YYDKDF (reference sequence). CDR3 size: 16 residues. This CDR3 reads CATSRAVGRWNTEAFF. The CDR3 DNA sequence: TGTGCCACCAGCAGAGCTGTTGGGCGTTGGAACACTGAAGCTTTCTTT.

The J gene is TRBJ1-3, the V gene TRBV6-4; D is ambiguous. The CDR3 is made up of 10 amino acids. CDR1 MRHNA and CDR2 SNTAGT come from the germline V gene. Trimming stripped 10 bases from V and 5 bases from J, with 6 bases between. The CDR3 coding sequence is TGTGCCATCCCTAGAAACACCATATATTTT. This gives the protein CAIPRNTIYF.

The rearrangement links TRBV10-3 to TRBJ1-2; D unclear. The CDR3 is made up of 11 amino acids. With 4 bases removed from V and 4 bases from J, the gap between germline ends came to 4 bases. The germline V gene encodes CDR1 ENHRY and CDR2 SYGVKD. CDR3 region: CAISGSYGYTF. The CDR3 DNA reads TGTGCCATCAGTGGCTCCTATGGCTACACCTTC.

The CDR3 nucleotides read TGTGCCAGCAGTACCACAGGGTTCAGTAGCACAGATACGCAGTATTTT. This encodes CASSTTGFSSTDTQYF. The chain employs TRBV6-1 and TRBJ2-3; TRBD1 is a possible D gene (6 bases). CDR3 length: 16 amino acids. Germline CDR1 reads MNHNS; CDR2 reads SASEGT. Deletions cut 5 bases from V and 0 bases from J, with 15 bases between.

This chain connects TRBV20-1 to TRBJ1-6; tentative D call: TRBD1 (6 bases). This CDR3 region has 16 residues. Deletions cut 6 bases from V and 5 bases from J, with 20 bases between. Germline CDR1 is DFQATT and CDR2 is SNEGSKA (reference sequence). The CDR3 nucleotides read TGCAGTGCGCCCGGTCGGGCAGGGGCAAATAATTCACCCCTCCACTTT. Translated: CSAPGRAGANNSPLHF.

A word on this clonotype: One base away lies a much larger clone, so this may be a sequencing read error. This chain connects TRBV6-1 to TRBJ1-1; D possibly corresponds to TRBD1 (6 bases). Germline CDR1 reads MNHNS; CDR2 reads SASEGT. This CDR3 spans 15 amino acids. Trimming took 11 bases from V and 5 from J, leaving 24 bases between them. CDR3 sequence: CAVSGDNYQETEAFF. The CDR3 DNA sequence: TGTGCCGTCAGTGGGGACAACTACCAGGAAACTGAAGCTTTCTTT.

Only a few counts were recorded for this clonotype. The chain is built from TRBV12-3 or TRBV12-4 and TRBJ1-5; no reliable D call. CDR3 size: 13 residues. With 8 bases removed from V and 3 bases from J, the gap between germline ends came to 11 bases. The CDR3 region is CASGVLDNQPQHF. CDR3 nucleotide sequence: TGTGCCAGCGGGGTTTTGGACAATCAGCCCCAGCATTTT.

V usage is TRBV7-2 and J usage is TRBJ1-1; D gene unclear. Germline V gene lookup returns CDR1 SGHTA and CDR2 FQGNSA. The V and J ends lost 5 bases and 4 bases respectively, with 11 bases between them. This CDR3 has 13 amino acids. The CDR3 bases are TGTGCCAGCAGCAGGGTTTCCGCCACTGAAGCTTTCTTT. As protein: CASSRVSATEAFF.